The table lists the clone carrying this T cell receptor beta chain with many counts. The antigen is unknown. Unique molecular identifier tags were affixed to discrete cDNA molecules. TCRdb re-derived calls from the 5' RACE reads in MiXCR, one entry per CDR3 protein. The repertoire consists of tens of thousands of distinct CDR3 sequences, with about 12% occurring once and the leading ten covering 3.5% to 5%. The CDR3 covers 17 residues. CDR1 and CDR2 (germline): SGDLS, YYNGEE. V trimming: 4 bases; J trimming: 6 bases; junction bases outside the gene matches: 11. These data are taken from a study of early T cells in non-severe SARS-CoV-2 infection. Study results and limitations: Sequences matched to VDJdb favored anti-spike CD8 responses, while private and CD4 specificities were missed.

Sequencing was performed on whole blood, taken at baseline. The receptor comes from an adult who was a healthcare worker with PCR-confirmed SARS-CoV-2 infection or an uninfected control (not recorded which). The chain has TRBV9 and TRBJ2-7; 15 bases line up with TRBD2. The CDR3 region has the DNA TGTGCCAGCAGCTCGGGACTAGCGGGGGGTGTTCTTTCCGAGCAGTACTTC. Its protein is CASSSGLAGGVLSEQYF.